The rows below give T cell receptor beta chains drawn from one sample of a study of blood T cell repertoires in COVID-19. Repertoires were generated with immunoSEQ multiplex PCR, while TCRdb's copy carries only in-frame clones and drops some. The table includes roughly 150,000 clones, about 80% detected once. Material for sequencing was peripheral blood. All receptors come from a man aged 70 or older with active or convalescent COVID-19. Both conserved end residues are trimmed from each CDR3.

TRBJ1-1	TRBV19	12	ASSKSVSQTEAF
TRBJ2-4	TRBV13	13	ASSLGEGSKNIQY
TRBJ1-2	TRBV7-9	15	ASSSSRTGQGDYGYT
TRBJ2-7	TRBV14	12	ASSLGTLGDEQY
TRBJ2-1	TRBV28	13	ASSLYTGNYNEQF
TRBJ2-1	TRBV4-1	18	ASSQMRTSGRQSSYNEQF
TRBJ2-1	TRBV11-2	14	ASSLSGGASYNEQF
TRBJ2-7	TRBV5-6	13	ASSVVGTGGSEQY
TRBJ2-1	TRBV29-1	13	SVQREGQIAGEQF
TRBJ2-7	TRBV19	13	ASSGGQGMIHEQY
TRBJ2-3	TRBV18	13	ASSRDLPSTDTQY
TRBJ1-5	TRBV19	14	ASSILDRGGNQPQH
TRBJ2-1	TRBV6-2/TRBV6-3	14	ASSRQSGRAYNEQF
TRBJ2-1	TRBV6-5	13	ASSYQLATYNEQF
TRBJ1-5	TRBV27	10	ASSLSNQPQH
TRBJ1-5	TRBV24-1	15	ATSDSGTGISNQPQH